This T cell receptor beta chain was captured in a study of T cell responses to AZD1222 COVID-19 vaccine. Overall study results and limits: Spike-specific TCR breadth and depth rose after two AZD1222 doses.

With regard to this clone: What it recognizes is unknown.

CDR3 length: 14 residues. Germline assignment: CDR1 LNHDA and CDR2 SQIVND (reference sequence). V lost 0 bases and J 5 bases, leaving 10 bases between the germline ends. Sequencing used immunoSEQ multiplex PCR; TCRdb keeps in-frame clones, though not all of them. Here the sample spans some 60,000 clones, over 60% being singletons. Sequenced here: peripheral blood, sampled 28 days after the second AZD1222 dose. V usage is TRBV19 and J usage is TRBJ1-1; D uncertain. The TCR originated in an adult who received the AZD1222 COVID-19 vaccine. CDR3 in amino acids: CASSIDRQRTEAFF. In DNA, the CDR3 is TGTGCCAGTAGTATAGATCGGCAAAGGACTGAAGCTTTCTTT. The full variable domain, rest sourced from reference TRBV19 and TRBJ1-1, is DGGITQSPKYLFRKEGQNVTLSCEQNLNHDAMYWYRQDPGQGLRLIYYSQIVNDFQKGDIAEGYSVSREKKESFPLTVTSAQKNPTAFYLCASSIDRQRTEAFFGQGTRLTVV.